The T cell receptor beta chain under discussion was sequenced for a study of T cells in women clearing cervical HPV infection. Looked up from germline, CDR1 is SGHRS and CDR2 is YFSETQ. Losses at the gene ends were 4 bases for V and 2 bases for J; bases not matched to a gene: 12. This CDR3 is built from 17 residues. Of note for this clone: The read comes to an end 3 residues before the CDR3 does, leaving the germline J gene to fill in the end.

Clones were sequenced by immunoSEQ multiplex PCR, and TCRdb holds only the in-frame ones, with some missing. The sample table sets out fewer than 40,000 clones. The sequenced material came from blood buffy coat. This TCR was sampled from a woman between 18 and 70 years old with a cervical HPV16 infection that either progressed to CIN3+ or cleared (not recorded which). The chain uses TRBV5-1 and TRBJ1-2; 9 bases align to TRBD1. The CDR3 DNA, read in part, is TGCGCCAGCAGCCCAAACCCGGACAGGGGAAGGAACTATGGC. It translates to CASSPNPDRGRNYG. The entire CDR3 reads CASSPNPDRGRNYGYTF.